The present T cell receptor beta chain was sequenced within a study of blood T cell repertoires in COVID-19. On the study more broadly: PBMCs, B-cell-depleted T cells, or T cells provided the cDNA or gDNA that made up the material.

The table lists this clone with a count of one. Assay: immunoSEQ multiplex PCR; the TCRdb copy retains only in-frame clones and omits some. The sample records 330,000 or so clones, around 90% being singletons. The V and J ends lost 4 bases and 2 bases, in that order; junction bases with no gene match: 22. Germline V gene lookup returns CDR1 LGHNA and CDR2 YSLEER. The CDR3 runs 20 residues. Sequenced input: PBMCs or T cells enriched from blood (not recorded which). The TCR sequence derives from a woman younger than 45 who had recovered from COVID-19. The chain uses TRBV4-3 and TRBJ2-7; 8 positions match TRBD1. The CDR3 nucleotides are TGCGCCAGCAGCCGCACTCTAGCAGGACAGGGCCTAATTGGGACCTACGAGCAGTACTTC. It codes for CASSRTLAGQGLIGTYEQYF.